This T cell receptor (beta chain) was recorded in a study of blood T cell repertoires in COVID-19. Categorization into cohorts depended on clinical history that participants reported. Profiled with immunoSEQ multiplex PCR; TCRdb holds only in-frame clones, not every one. The table lists 150,000 to 200,000 clones, about 89% of them singletons. The CDR3 sequence is 16 residues long. Trimming cost V 5 bases and J 7 bases, with 21 bases left between them. Germline V CDR1 and CDR2: MNHEY, SMNVEV (reference sequence). The rearrangement links TRBV27 to TRBJ2-1; perhaps TRBD2 as D (5 bases). Sequenced material: PBMCs or T cells enriched from blood (not recorded which). This receptor was taken from a woman aged 18-35 years who had recovered from COVID-19. CDR3 region: CASSTFAGVTVNEQFF. CDR3 bases: TGTGCCAGCAGTACGTTCGCGGGCGTTACTGTGAATGAGCAGTTCTTC.